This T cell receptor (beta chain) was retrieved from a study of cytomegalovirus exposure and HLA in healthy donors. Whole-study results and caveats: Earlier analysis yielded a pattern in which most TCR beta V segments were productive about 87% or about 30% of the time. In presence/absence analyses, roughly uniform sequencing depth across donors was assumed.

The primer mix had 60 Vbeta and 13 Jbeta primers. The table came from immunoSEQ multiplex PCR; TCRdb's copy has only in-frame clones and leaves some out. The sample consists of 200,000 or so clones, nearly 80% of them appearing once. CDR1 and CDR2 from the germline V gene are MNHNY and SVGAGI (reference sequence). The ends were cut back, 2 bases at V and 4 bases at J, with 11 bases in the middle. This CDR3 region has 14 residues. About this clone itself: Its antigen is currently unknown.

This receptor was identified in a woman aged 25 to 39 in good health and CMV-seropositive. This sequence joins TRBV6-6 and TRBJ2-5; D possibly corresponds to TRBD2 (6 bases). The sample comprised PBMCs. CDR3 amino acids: CASSYTEGRETQYF. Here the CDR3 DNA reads TGTGCCAGCAGTTACACGGAGGGACGAGAGACCCAGTACTTC.